A single T cell receptor beta chain is shown here with its context. The RNA, roughly 0.45 to 1 ug, was put through reverse transcription using random hexamers. TCRdb fed the immunoSEQ multiplex PCR reads into MiXCR, producing one record per CDR3 protein. The data hold approximately 120,000 distinct CDR3 sequences, with around 97% observed a single time. This sample was included in a study of CD8 T cells in Susac syndrome. The CDR3 spans 15 residues. V lost 1 base and J lost 2, with 9 bases in between. The germline gives CDR1 SGHTA, CDR2 FQGNSA. The chain joins TRBV7-2 to TRBJ2-4, with D possibly TRBD1 on 5 matching bases. Source material: CD4+ T cells from PBMCs. The source is a human donor in good health. As DNA, the CDR3 is TGTGCCAGCAGCTTAGTGCAGGGTACCAAAAACATTCAGTACTTC. Its translation: CASSLVQGTKNIQYF.